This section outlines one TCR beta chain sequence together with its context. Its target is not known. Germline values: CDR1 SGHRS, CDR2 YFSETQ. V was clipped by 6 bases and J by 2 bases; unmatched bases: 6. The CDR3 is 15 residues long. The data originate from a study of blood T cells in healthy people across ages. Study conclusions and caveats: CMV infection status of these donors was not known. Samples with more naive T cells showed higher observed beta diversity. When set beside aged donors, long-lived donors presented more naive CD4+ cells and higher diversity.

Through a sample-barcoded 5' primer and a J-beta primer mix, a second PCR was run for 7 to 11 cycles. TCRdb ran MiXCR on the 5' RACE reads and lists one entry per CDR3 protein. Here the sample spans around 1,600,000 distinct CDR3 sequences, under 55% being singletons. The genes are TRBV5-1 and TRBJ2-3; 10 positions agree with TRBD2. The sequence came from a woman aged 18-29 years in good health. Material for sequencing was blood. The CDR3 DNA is TGCGCCAGCAACAGAGCGGGGGGGCCCACAGATACGCAGTATTTT. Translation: CASNRAGGPTDTQYF.